Below, 28 T cell receptor beta chains from the same sample are listed, as sequenced in a study of identical twins. TCRdb used MiXCR to reprocess the 5' RACE reads, holding one entry per CDR3 protein. The sample holds roughly 770,000 distinct CDR3 sequences; 15% to 20% are singletons and the top ten take about an eighth. The same data also contributed to another study, on T cells expressing NK-cell markers.

The sample comprised PBMCs. These receptor sequences come from a woman under 30 in good health.

This clonotype has just a few counts. The V and J genes are TRBV13 and TRBJ2-7; no clear D gene. Per the germline V gene, CDR1 is PRHDT and CDR2 is FYEKMQ (reference sequence). V dropped 0 bases and J dropped 2 bases, with 11 bases sitting between them. The CDR3 has 15 residues. In nucleotides, the CDR3 is TGTGCCAGCAGCTTAGGTTCAGCACACCCCTACGAGCAGTACTTC. Translating gives CASSLGSAHPYEQYF.

In regard to this clonotype: The junction differs from germline at one of its ends, possibly a read error. The gene calls are TRBV5-1 and TRBJ2-3, with 7 bases lining up with TRBD1. CDR1 and CDR2 (germline): SGHRS, YFSETQ. The CDR3 runs to 11 residues. CDR3 bases: TGCGCCAGCAGCTCCGGGACAGACCTCTACTTT. Translation gives CASSSGTDLYF.

J is TRBJ1-4 and V is TRBV5-1; no clear D gene. Germline-derived CDR1 and CDR2 are SGHRS and YFSETQ. V lost 4 bases and J 0 bases, leaving 10 bases between the germline ends. CDR3 length: 15 amino acids. The CDR3 DNA sequence: TGCGCCAGCAGCGGGCAAGGAGCAACTAATGAAAAACTGTTTTTT. Translating it yields CASSGQGATNEKLFF. Supplemented by reference TRBV5-1 and TRBJ1-4, the full variable domain reads KAGVTQTPRYLIKTRGQQVTLSCSPISGHRSVSWYQQTPGQGLQFLFEYFSETQRNKGNFPGRFSGRQFSNSRSEMNVSTLELGDSALYLCASSGQGATNEKLFFGSGTQLSVL.

J is TRBJ2-6 and V is TRBV12-3 or TRBV12-4; TRBD1 matches at 8 bases. V was pared by 6 bases and J by 2 bases, with 9 bases of the junction left unmatched. The CDR3 runs 17 residues. The CDR3 sequence is CASSPDRVGPGANVLTF. The CDR3 region has the DNA TGTGCCAGCAGCCCGGACAGGGTAGGTCCTGGGGCCAACGTCCTGACTTTC.

The chain recombines TRBV12-3 or TRBV12-4 with TRBJ2-3; D may be TRBD1 (6 bases). This CDR3 comprises 15 residues. Between the trimmed V and J ends, which lost 0 bases and 2 bases, there was a span of 9 bases. The CDR3 loop reads CASSLAGANTDTQYF. The CDR3 DNA reads TGTGCCAGCAGTTTAGCGGGGGCTAACACAGATACGCAGTATTTT.

The J gene is TRBJ2-4, the V gene TRBV20-1; TRBD2 might be the D (6 bases). The V gene lost 3 bases and the J gene lost 6 bases, with 15 bases spanning the gap. From germline, CDR1 is DFQATT and CDR2 SNEGSKA (reference sequence). This CDR3 is built from 14 residues. CDR3 DNA: TGCAGTGCTAGGATTCCGGGGGATAGAAACATTCAGTACTTC. Protein product: CSARIPGDRNIQYF.

The chain couples TRBV10-3 to TRBJ2-1; TRBD2 matches 12 bases. After removal of 4 bases from V and 5 bases from J, the junction contained 6 bases not matched to a gene. Germline V CDR1 and CDR2: ENHRY, SYGVKD. The CDR3 is 16 residues long. The CDR3 DNA reads as TGTGCCATCAGTGCCCGTCTAGCGGGGGGGAACAATGAGCAGTTCTTC. Residues: CAISARLAGGNNEQFF.

The chain recombines TRBV4-3 with TRBJ1-1, with D maybe TRBD1 (5 bases). V was cut by 0 bases and J by 2 bases, with 10 bases left in between. From germline, CDR1 is LGHNA and CDR2 YSLEER. The CDR3 spans 15 residues. In nucleotides, the CDR3 is TGCGCCAGCAGCCAAGATTTGGGGGGAAACACTGAAGCTTTCTTT. This encodes CASSQDLGGNTEAFF.

The chain is built from TRBV10-3 and TRBJ1-5, with D unclear. Trimming stripped 0 bases from V and 11 bases from J, with 11 bases between. CDR3 length: 13 amino acids. Germline V gene data show CDR1 as ENHRY and CDR2 as SYGVKD. This chain's CDR3 is CAISESTHHAQHF. In DNA, the CDR3 is TGTGCCATCAGTGAGTCGACACATCATGCCCAGCATTTT.

This clonotype was counted ten times or more. The genes are TRBV10-3 and TRBJ2-7; TRBD1 agrees at 9 bases. J lost 3 bases, V lost 2 bases, and 11 bases had no gene match. Germline V gene lookup returns CDR1 ENHRY and CDR2 SYGVKD. The CDR3 runs 17 residues. This CDR3 reads CAISETLAGQGFYEQYF. CDR3 DNA: TGTGCCATCAGTGAGACGTTGGCGGGACAGGGTTTCTACGAGCAGTACTTC.

The J gene is TRBJ1-1, the V gene TRBV7-6; D gene ambiguous. With 5 bases removed from V and 0 bases from J, the gap between germline ends came to 13 bases. This CDR3 spans 15 amino acids. CDR1 SGHVS and CDR2 FNYEAQ come from the germline V gene. The CDR3 region is CASSPSRRMNTEAFF. CDR3 DNA sequence: TGTGCCAGCAGCCCCAGCCGCAGGATGAACACTGAAGCTTTCTTT.

This chain connects TRBV5-1 to TRBJ2-5; 7 positions agree with TRBD1. V lost 4 bases, J lost 5 bases, and 5 bases stayed unmatched. The CDR3 consists of 13 residues. Germline assignment: CDR1 SGHRS and CDR2 YFSETQ. The CDR3 sequence: CASSAWTGETQYF. The CDR3 nucleotides read TGCGCCAGCAGCGCCTGGACAGGCGAGACCCAGTACTTC.

This clonotype was recorded a few times. The chain employs TRBV5-1 and TRBJ2-4, with D possibly matching TRBD2 (5 bases). Deletions cut 1 base from V and 6 bases from J, with 11 bases between. Germline V gene sequence: CDR1 SGHRS, CDR2 YFSETQ. The CDR3 has 14 residues. The CDR3 region is CASSLIGVGNIQYF. The CDR3 region has the DNA TGCGCCAGCAGCTTGATCGGGGTCGGAAACATTCAGTACTTC.

This clonotype was detected ten times or more. The gene calls are TRBV12-3 or TRBV12-4 and TRBJ2-7; no clear D gene. Trimming removed 1 base at V and 6 bases at J, with 10 bases between. The CDR3 runs to 13 residues. CDR3 amino acids: CASSLGLMAEQYF. CDR3 nucleotides: TGTGCCAGCAGTTTAGGTCTCATGGCCGAGCAGTACTTC.

Ten or more counts support this clonotype. The chain employs TRBV12-3 or TRBV12-4 and TRBJ2-7; D is unresolved. The V end lost 5 bases, the J end lost 5 bases, and 10 bases lay between the germline ends. This CDR3 has 12 amino acids. CDR3 loop: CASSTRRNEQYF. Here the CDR3 DNA reads TGTGCCAGCAGTACTCGTCGGAACGAGCAGTACTTC.

The V gene is TRBV7-2, the J gene TRBJ2-2, with D possibly being TRBD1 or TRBD2 (5 bases each). V was clipped by 4 bases and J by 0 bases, with 9 bases between them. Germline values: CDR1 SGHTA, CDR2 FQGNSA. The CDR3 covers 15 residues. The CDR3 loop reads CASSWGRTNTGELFF. The CDR3 nucleotides are TGTGCCAGCAGCTGGGGACGGACGAACACCGGGGAGCTGTTTTTT.

This clonotype occurred a few times. This chain connects TRBV6-5 to TRBJ1-3, with D possibly TRBD1 on 5 matching bases. CDR1 is MNHEY and CDR2 is SVGAGI in the germline V gene. The CDR3 is made up of 16 amino acids. Trimming took 0 bases from V and 2 from J, leaving 11 bases between them. CDR3 protein: CASSYSRGRAGNTIYF. In nucleotides, the CDR3 is TGTGCCAGCAGTTACTCGAGAGGCAGGGCTGGAAACACCATATATTTT.

This clonotype was counted a few times. The chain employs TRBV12-3 or TRBV12-4 and TRBJ1-5; TRBD1 agrees at 7 bases. This CDR3 is built from 14 residues. Trimming at V came to 3 bases and at J to 6 bases, leaving 5 bases not matched to a gene. CDR3 nucleotide sequence: TGTGCCAGCAGTTTTGAGACAGGGTTTCAGCCCCAGCATTTT. Amino acids: CASSFETGFQPQHF.

This clonotype has more than one count but fewer than ten. The chain recombines TRBV12-3 or TRBV12-4 with TRBJ1-3, with 7 bases aligning to TRBD1. The ends lost 3 bases at V and 3 bases at J; junction bases unmatched: 11. This CDR3 region has 17 residues. CDR3 sequence reads: CASSFFRDSRFGNTIYF. CDR3 nucleotides: TGTGCCAGCAGTTTTTTCCGGGACAGCAGATTTGGAAACACCATATATTTT.

In this sample, this clonotype turned up a few times. The rearrangement uses TRBV2 and TRBJ2-7; TRBD2 matches at 10 bases. Trimming took 0 bases from V and 4 from J; bases not matched to a gene: 0. Germline-derived CDR1 and CDR2 are SNHLY and FYNNEI. There are 14 residues in the CDR3. The chain's CDR3 is CASSEAGLAYEQYF. As DNA, the CDR3 is TGTGCCAGCAGTGAAGCGGGACTAGCGTACGAGCAGTACTTC. Looking up the rest from reference TRBV2 and TRBJ2-7 gives the full variable domain: EPEVTQTPSHQVTQMGQEVILRCVPISNHLYFYWYRQILGQKVEFLVSFYNNEISEKSEIFDDQFSVERPDGSNFTLKIRSTKLEDSAMYFCASSEAGLAYEQYFGPGTRLTVT.

This sequence joins TRBV12-3 or TRBV12-4 and TRBJ2-5; 8 bases fit TRBD2. CDR3 length: 14 residues. J lost 2 bases, V lost 6 bases, and 5 bases had no gene match. The CDR3 nucleotides read TGTGCCAGCAGGCACGGGGGGGGGCAAGAGACCCAGTACTTC. Protein product: CASRHGGGQETQYF.

The V call is TRBV7-2, the J call TRBJ2-7; D call uncertain. Trimming took off 8 bases at V and 2 bases at J, with 10 bases between the two ends. Germline V gene lookup returns CDR1 SGHTA and CDR2 FQGNSA. The CDR3 extends over 12 amino acids. CDR3 residues: CASGVMTYEQYF. CDR3 in DNA: TGTGCCAGCGGGGTTATGACCTACGAGCAGTACTTC.

V usage is TRBV6-1 and J usage is TRBJ2-3; D is possibly TRBD2 (6 bases). Germline V gene lookup returns CDR1 MNHNS and CDR2 SASEGT. The CDR3 runs 14 residues. V lost 6 bases and J 0 bases, leaving 10 bases between the germline ends. The CDR3, as DNA: TGTGCCAGCAGCGGGACTGCTAGCACAGATACGCAGTATTTT. This codes for CASSGTASTDTQYF.

The V gene is TRBV10-3, the J gene TRBJ2-5, with 7 nucleotides matching TRBD2. Per the germline V gene, CDR1 is ENHRY and CDR2 is SYGVKD. V lost 7 bases to trimming and J lost 3 bases; unmatched junction nucleotides: 5. The CDR3 runs 13 residues. The CDR3 DNA sequence: TGTGCCATCAAAAATCTAGCGGAAGAGACCCAGTACTTC. Protein sequence: CAIKNLAEETQYF.

V gene TRBV5-1 combines with J gene TRBJ1-5; D is unclear. Germline values: CDR1 SGHRS, CDR2 YFSETQ. V was clipped by 2 bases and J by 8 bases, with 11 bases between them. The CDR3 extends over 13 amino acids. The CDR3 loop reads CASSFTGEEPQHF. CDR3 coding DNA: TGCGCCAGCAGCTTTACCGGGGAAGAGCCCCAGCATTTT.

The chain is built from TRBV6-1 and TRBJ1-1; TRBD1 aligns across 9 bases. The CDR3 has 14 amino acids. V was clipped by 6 bases and J by 6 bases; unmatched bases: 8. Per the germline V gene, CDR1 is MNHNS and CDR2 is SASEGT. CDR3: CASRDRGSYAEAFF. The CDR3 DNA reads as TGTGCCAGCAGGGACAGGGGAAGTTACGCTGAAGCTTTCTTT.

The chain combines TRBV5-6 with TRBJ2-1; a possible D gene is TRBD2 (5 bases). This CDR3 is 15 amino acids long. The V and J ends lost 5 bases and 0 bases respectively, with 12 bases between them. CDR1 and CDR2 from the germline V gene are SGHDT and YYEEEE. CDR3 amino acids: CASRPGLLSYNEQFF. The CDR3 DNA reads TGTGCCAGCAGACCAGGACTGCTCTCCTACAATGAGCAGTTCTTC.

The CDR3 loop is CASSSALVGRIGQFF. CDR3 nucleotide sequence: TGTGCCAGCAGCTCCGCCTTAGTAGGAAGGATCGGGCAGTTCTTC. This chain connects TRBV5-5 to TRBJ2-1; no firm D call. CDR1 SGHKS and CDR2 YYEKEE come from the germline V gene (reference sequence). V shed 3 bases and J shed 12 bases, with 22 bases lying between them. The CDR3 is 15 amino acids. The full variable domain, with the rest looked up from reference TRBV5-5 and TRBJ2-1, is DAGVTQSPTHLIKTRGQQVTLRCSPISGHKSVSWYQQVLGQGPQFIFQYYEKEERGRGNFPDRFSARQFPNYSSELNVNALLLGDSALYLCASSSALVGRIGQFFGPGTRLTVL.